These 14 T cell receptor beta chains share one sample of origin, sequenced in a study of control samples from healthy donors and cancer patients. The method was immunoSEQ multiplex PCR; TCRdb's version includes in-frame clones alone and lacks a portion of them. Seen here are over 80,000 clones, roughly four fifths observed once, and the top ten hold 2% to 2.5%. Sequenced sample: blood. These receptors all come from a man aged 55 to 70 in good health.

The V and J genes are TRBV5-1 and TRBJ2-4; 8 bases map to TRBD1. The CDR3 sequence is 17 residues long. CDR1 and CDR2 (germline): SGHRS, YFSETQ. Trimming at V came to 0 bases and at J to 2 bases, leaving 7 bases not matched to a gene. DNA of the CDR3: TGCGCCAGCAGCTTGGAGCCAGGGGGCGGGACCAAAAACATTCAGTACTTC. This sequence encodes CASSLEPGGGTKNIQYF.

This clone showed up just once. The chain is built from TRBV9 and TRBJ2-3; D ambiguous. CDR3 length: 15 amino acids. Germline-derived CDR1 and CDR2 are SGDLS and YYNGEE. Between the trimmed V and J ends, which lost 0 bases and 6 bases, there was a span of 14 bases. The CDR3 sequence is CASSVGGPSRDTQYF. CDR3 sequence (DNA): TGTGCCAGCAGCGTAGGGGGTCCCTCCAGGGATACGCAGTATTTT.

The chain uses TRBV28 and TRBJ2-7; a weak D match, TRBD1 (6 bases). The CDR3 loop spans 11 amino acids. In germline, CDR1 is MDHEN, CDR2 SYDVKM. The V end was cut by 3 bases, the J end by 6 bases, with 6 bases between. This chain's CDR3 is CASSLGAEQYF. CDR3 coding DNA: TGTGCCAGCAGTTTGGGGGCCGAGCAGTACTTC.

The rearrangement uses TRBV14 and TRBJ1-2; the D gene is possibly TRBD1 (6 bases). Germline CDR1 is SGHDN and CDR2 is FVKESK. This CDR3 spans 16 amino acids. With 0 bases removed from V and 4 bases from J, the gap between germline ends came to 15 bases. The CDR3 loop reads CASSQDLGGGSYGYTF. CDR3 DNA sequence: TGTGCCAGCAGCCAAGATCTGGGGGGCGGAAGCTATGGCTACACCTTC.

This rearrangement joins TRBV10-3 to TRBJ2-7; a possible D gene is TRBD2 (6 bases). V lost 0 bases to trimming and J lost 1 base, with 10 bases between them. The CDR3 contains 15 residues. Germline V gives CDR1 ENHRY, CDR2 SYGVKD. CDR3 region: CAISESGTASYEQYF. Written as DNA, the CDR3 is TGTGCCATCAGTGAGTCGGGGACTGCATCCTACGAGCAGTACTTC.

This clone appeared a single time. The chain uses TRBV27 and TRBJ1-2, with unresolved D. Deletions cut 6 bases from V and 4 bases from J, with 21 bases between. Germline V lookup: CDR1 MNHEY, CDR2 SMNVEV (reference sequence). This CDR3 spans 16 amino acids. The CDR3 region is CASRFSGARNAYGYTF. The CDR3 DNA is TGTGCCAGCAGATTCTCGGGAGCCAGAAACGCCTATGGCTACACCTTC.

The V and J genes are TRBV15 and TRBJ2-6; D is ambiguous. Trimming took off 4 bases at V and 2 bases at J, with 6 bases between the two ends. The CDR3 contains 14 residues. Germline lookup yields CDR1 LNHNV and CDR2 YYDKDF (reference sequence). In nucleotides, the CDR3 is TGTGCCACCAGCACGGGCCCTGGGGCCAACGTCCTGACTTTC. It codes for CATSTGPGANVLTF.

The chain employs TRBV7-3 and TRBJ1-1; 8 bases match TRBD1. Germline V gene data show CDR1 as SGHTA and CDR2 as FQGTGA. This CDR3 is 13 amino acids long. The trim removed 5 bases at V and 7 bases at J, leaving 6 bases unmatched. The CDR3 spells CASSMTGEGEAFF. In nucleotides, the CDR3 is TGTGCCAGCAGCATGACAGGGGAGGGTGAAGCTTTCTTT. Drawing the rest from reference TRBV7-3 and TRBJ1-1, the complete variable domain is GAGVSQTPSNKVTEKGKYVELRCDPISGHTALYWYRQSLGQGPEFLIYFQGTGAADDSGLPNDRFFAVRPEGSVSTLKIQRTERGDSAVYLCASSMTGEGEAFFGQGTRLTVV.

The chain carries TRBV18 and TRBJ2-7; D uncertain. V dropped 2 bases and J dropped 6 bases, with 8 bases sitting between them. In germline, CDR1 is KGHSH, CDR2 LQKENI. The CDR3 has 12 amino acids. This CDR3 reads CASSPGQTEQYF. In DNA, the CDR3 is TGTGCCAGCTCACCAGGTCAGACCGAGCAGTACTTC.

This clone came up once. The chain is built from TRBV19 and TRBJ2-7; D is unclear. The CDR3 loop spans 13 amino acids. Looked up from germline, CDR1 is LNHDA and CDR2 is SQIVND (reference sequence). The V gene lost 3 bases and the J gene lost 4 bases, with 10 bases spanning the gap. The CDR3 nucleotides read TGTGCCAGTAGTATTCGACTGCAATACGAGCAGTACTTC. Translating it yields CASSIRLQYEQYF.

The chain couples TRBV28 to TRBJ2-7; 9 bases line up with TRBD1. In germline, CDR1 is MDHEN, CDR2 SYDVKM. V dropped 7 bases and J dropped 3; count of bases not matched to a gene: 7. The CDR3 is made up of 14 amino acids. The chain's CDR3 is CASNLRTGDYEQYF. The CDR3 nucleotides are TGTGCCAGCAACCTAAGGACAGGGGACTACGAGCAGTACTTC.

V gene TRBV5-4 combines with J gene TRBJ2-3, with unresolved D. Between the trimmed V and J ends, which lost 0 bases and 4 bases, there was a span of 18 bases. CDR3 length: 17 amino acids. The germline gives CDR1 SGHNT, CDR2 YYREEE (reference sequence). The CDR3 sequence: CASSLAGGTQPPDTQYF. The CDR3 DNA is TGTGCCAGCAGCTTGGCCGGCGGAACCCAACCCCCAGATACGCAGTATTTT.

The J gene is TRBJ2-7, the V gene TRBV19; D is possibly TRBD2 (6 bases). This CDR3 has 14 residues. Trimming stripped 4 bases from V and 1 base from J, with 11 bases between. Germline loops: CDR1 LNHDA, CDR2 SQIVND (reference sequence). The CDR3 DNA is TGTGCCAGTAGTAATGGAGGAGGGTCCTACGAGCAGTACTTC. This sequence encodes CASSNGGGSYEQYF. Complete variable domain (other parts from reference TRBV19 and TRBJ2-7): DGGITQSPKYLFRKEGQNVTLSCEQNLNHDAMYWYRQDPGQGLRLIYYSQIVNDFQKGDIAEGYSVSREKKESFPLTVTSAQKNPTAFYLCASSNGGGSYEQYFGPGTRLTVT.

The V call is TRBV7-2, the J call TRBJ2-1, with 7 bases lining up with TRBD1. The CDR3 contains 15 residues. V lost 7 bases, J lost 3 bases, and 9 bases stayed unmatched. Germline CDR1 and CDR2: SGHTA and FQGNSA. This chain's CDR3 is CASNIDRAFYNEQFF. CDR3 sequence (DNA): TGTGCCAGCAACATCGACAGGGCCTTCTACAATGAGCAGTTCTTC. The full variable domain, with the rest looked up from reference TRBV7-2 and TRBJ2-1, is GAGVSQSPSNKVTEKGKDVELRCDPISGHTALYWYRQSLGQGLEFLIYFQGNSAPDKSGLPSDRFSAERTGGSVSTLTIQRTQQEDSAVYLCASNIDRAFYNEQFFGPGTRLTVL.